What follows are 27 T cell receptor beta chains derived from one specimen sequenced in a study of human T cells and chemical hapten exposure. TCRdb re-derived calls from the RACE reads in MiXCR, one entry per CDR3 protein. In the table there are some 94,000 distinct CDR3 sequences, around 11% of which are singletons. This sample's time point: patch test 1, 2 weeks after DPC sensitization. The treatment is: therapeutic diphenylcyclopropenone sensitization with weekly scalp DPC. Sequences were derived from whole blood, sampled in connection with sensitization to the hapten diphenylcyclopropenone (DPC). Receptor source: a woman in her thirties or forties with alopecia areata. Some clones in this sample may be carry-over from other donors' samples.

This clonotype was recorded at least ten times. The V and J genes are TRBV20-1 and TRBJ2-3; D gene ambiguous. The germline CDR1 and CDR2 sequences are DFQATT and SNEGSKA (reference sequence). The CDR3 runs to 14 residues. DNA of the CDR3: TGCAGCCCCCTCAATAGTGGGTCAACAGATACGCAGTATTTT. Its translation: CSPLNSGSTDTQYF.

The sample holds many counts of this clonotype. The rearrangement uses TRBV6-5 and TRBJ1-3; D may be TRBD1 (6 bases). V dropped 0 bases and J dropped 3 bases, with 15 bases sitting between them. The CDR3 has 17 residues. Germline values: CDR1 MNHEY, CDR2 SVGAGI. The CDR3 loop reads CASSYSRGNHGGNTIYF. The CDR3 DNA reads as TGTGCCAGCAGTTACTCCAGGGGCAATCATGGTGGAAACACCATATATTTT.

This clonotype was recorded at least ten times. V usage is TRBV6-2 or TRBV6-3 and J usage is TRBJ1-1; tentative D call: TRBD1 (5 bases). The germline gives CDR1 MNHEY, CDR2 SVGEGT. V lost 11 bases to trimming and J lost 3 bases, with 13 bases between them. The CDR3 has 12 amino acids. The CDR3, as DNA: TGTGCCGTACAGGAGGCCTACACTGAAGCTTTCTTT. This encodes CAVQEAYTEAFF.

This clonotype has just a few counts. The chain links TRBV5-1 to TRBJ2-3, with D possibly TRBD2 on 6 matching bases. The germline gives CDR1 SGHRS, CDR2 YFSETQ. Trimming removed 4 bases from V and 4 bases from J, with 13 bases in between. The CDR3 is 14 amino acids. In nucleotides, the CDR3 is TGCGCCAGCAGCGCCGTTAGCGGTGCAGATACGCAGTATTTT. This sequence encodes CASSAVSGADTQYF.

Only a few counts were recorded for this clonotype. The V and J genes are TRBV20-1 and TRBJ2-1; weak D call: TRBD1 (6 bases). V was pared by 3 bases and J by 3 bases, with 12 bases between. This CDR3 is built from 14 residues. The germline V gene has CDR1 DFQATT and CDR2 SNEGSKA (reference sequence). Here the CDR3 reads CSARNWTVYNEQFF. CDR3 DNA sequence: TGCAGTGCTAGGAACTGGACAGTCTACAATGAGCAGTTCTTC.

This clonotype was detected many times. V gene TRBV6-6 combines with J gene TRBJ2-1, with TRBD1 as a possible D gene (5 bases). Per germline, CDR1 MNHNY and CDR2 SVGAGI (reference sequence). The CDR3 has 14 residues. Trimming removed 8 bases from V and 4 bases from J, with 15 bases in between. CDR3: CASQGLPSYNEQFF. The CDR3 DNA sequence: TGTGCCAGCCAGGGTTTACCTAGTTACAATGAGCAGTTCTTC.

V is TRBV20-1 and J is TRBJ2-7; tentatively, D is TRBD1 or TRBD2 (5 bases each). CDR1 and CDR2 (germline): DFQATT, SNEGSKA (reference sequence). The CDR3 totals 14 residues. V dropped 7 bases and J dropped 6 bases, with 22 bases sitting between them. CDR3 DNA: TGCAGTGTACGCCAACAGACAGTAAGCGGCGAGCAGTACTTC. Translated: CSVRQQTVSGEQYF.

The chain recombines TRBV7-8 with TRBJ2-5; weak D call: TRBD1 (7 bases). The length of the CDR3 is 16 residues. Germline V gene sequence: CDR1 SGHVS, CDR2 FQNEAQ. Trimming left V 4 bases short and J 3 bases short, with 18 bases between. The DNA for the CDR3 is TGTGCCAGCAGCTCCTTTGACAGGGAGGCCAAAGAGACCCAGTACTTC. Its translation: CASSSFDREAKETQYF. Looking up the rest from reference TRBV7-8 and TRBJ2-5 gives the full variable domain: GAGVSQSPRYKVAKRGQDVALRCDPISGHVSLFWYQQALGQGPEFLTYFQNEAQLDKSGLPSDRFFAERPEGSVSTLKIQRTQQEDSAVYLCASSSFDREAKETQYFGPGTRLLVL.

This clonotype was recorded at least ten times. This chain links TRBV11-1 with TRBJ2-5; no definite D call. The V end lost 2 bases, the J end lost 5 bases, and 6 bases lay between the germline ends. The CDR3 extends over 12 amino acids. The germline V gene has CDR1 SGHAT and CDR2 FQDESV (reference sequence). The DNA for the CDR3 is TGTGCCAGCAGCTTATCTGGGGAGACCCAGTACTTC. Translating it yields CASSLSGETQYF.

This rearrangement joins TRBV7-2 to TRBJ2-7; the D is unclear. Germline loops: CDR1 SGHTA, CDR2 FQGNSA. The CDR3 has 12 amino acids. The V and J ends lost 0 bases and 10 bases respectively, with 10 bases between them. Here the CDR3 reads CASSLARTGQYF. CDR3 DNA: TGTGCCAGCAGCTTAGCGCGGACCGGACAGTACTTC.

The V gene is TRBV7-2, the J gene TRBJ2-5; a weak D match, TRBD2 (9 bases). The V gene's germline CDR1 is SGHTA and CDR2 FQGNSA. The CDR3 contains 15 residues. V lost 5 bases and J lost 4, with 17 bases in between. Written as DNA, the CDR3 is TGTGCCAGCAGCCAGGGGGCGGGAGGGCGAGAGACCCAGTACTTC. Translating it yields CASSQGAGGRETQYF.

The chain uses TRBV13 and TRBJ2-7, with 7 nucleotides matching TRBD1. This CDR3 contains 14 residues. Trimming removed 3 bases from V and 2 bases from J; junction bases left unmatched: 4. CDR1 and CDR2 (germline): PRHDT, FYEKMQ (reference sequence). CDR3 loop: CASSLEQGAYEQYF. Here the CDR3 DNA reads TGTGCCAGCAGCTTGGAGCAGGGGGCCTACGAGCAGTACTTC.

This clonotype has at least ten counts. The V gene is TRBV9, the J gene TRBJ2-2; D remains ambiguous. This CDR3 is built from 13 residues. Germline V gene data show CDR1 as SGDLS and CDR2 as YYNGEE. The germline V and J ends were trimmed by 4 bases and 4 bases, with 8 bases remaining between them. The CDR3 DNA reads TGTGCCAGCAGCCTCCTAGGCACCGGGGAGCTGTTTTTT. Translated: CASSLLGTGELFF.

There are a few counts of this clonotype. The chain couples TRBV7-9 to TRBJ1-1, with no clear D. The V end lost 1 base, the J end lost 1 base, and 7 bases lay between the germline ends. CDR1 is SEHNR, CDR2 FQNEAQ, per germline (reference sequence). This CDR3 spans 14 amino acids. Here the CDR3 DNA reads TGTGCCAGCAGCTTAGAGGCAGGGAACACTGAAGCTTTCTTT. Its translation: CASSLEAGNTEAFF. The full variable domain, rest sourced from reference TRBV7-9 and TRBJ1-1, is DTGVSQNPRHKITKRGQNVTFRCDPISEHNRLYWYRQTLGQGPEFLTYFQNEAQLEKSRLLSDRFSAERPKGSFSTLEIQRTEQGDSAMYLCASSLEAGNTEAFFGQGTRLTVV.

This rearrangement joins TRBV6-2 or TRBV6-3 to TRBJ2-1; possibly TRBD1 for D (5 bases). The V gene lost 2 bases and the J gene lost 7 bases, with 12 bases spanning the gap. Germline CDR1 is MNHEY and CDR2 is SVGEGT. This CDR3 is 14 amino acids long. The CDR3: CASSYEQVRNEQFF. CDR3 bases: TGTGCCAGCAGTTACGAACAGGTGAGGAATGAGCAGTTCTTC.

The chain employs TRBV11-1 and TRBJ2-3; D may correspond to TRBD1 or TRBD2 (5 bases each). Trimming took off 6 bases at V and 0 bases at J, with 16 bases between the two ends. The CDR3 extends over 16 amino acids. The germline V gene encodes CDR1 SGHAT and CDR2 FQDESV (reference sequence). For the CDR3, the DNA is TGTGCCAGCAGACTGGGACGAGCAACTAGCACAGATACGCAGTATTTT. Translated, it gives CASRLGRATSTDTQYF.

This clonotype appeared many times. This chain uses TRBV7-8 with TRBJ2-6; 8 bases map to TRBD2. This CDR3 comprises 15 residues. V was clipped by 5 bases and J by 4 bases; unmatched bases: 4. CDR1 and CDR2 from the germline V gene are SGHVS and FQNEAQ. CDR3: CASSPGRAGANVLTF. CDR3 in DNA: TGTGCCAGCAGCCCCGGGAGGGCCGGGGCCAACGTCCTGACTTTC.

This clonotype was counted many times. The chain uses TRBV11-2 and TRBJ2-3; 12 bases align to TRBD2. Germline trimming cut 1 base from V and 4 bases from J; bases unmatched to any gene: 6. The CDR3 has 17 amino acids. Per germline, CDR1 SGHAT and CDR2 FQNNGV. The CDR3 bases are TGTGCCAGCAGCTTAGCCCCGGGACTAGCGGGCCCAGATACGCAGTATTTT. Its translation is CASSLAPGLAGPDTQYF.

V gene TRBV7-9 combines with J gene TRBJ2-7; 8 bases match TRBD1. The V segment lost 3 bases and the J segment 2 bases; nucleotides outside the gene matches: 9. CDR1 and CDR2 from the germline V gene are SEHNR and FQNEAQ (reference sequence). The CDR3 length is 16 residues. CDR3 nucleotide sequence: TGTGCCAGCAGCTTGCCTCCAGGGGGCTCTGCCTACGAGCAGTACTTC. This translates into CASSLPPGGSAYEQYF.

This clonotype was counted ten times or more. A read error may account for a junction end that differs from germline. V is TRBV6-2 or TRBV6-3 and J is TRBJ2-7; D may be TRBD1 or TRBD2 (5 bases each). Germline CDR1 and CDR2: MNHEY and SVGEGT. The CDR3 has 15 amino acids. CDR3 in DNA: TGTGCCAGCAGTGCTACGAGAGGGACCTCCCACGAGCAGTACTTC. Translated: CASSATRGTSHEQYF.

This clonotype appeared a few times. CDR3 bases: TGTGCCAGCAGCTTAGGGAGGCTGACCAGTAATGAGCAGTTCTTC. It codes for CASSLGRLTSNEQFF. V gene TRBV7-8 combines with J gene TRBJ2-1, with D tentatively TRBD2 (5 bases). Germline V gene data show CDR1 as SGHVS and CDR2 as FQNEAQ. CDR3 length: 15 residues. Between the trimmed V and J ends, which lost 1 base and 7 bases, there was a span of 14 bases.

DNA of the CDR3: TGTGCCAGCAGCCGGGGTGGGGATAGCGGGAGTAACGAGCAGTACTTC. This translates into CASSRGGDSGSNEQYF. This rearrangement joins TRBV4-2 to TRBJ2-7; TRBD2 aligns across 9 bases. CDR3 size: 16 residues. The V gene's germline CDR1 is LGHNA and CDR2 YNFKEQ. Unmatched junction bases numbered 12, after V lost 4 bases and J lost 5 bases.

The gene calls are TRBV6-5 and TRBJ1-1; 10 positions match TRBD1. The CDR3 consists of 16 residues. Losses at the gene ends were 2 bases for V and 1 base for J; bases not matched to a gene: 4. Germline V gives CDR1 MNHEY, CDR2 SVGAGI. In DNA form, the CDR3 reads TGTGCCAGCAGTTACCTAAGGACAGGGGGGAACACTGAAGCTTTCTTT. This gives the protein CASSYLRTGGNTEAFF.

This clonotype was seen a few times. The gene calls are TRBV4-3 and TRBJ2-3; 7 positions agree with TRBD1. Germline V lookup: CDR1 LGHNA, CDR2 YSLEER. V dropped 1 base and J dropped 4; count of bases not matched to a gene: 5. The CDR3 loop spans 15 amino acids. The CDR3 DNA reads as TGCGCCAGCAGCCAAGTCTCCCAGGGGGCAGATACGCAGTATTTT. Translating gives CASSQVSQGADTQYF.

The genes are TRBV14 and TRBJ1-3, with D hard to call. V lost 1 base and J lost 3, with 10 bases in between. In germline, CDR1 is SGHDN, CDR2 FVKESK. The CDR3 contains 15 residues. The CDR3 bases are TGTGCCAGCAGCCAAGCAGCATTCGTTGGAAACACCATATATTTT. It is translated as CASSQAAFVGNTIYF.

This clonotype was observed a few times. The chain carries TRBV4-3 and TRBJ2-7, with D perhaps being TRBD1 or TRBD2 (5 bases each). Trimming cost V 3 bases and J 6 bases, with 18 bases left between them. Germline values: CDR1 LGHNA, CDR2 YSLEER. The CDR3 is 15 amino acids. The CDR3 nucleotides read TGCGCCAGCAGCCAGGACCGGGACGGAGTTCTCGAGCAGTACTTC. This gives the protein CASSQDRDGVLEQYF.

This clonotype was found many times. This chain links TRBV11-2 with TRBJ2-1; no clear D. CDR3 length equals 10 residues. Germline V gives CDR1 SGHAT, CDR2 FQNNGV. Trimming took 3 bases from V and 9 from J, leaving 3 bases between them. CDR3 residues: CASSLGEQFF. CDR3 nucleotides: TGTGCCAGCAGCTTGGGTGAGCAGTTCTTC.